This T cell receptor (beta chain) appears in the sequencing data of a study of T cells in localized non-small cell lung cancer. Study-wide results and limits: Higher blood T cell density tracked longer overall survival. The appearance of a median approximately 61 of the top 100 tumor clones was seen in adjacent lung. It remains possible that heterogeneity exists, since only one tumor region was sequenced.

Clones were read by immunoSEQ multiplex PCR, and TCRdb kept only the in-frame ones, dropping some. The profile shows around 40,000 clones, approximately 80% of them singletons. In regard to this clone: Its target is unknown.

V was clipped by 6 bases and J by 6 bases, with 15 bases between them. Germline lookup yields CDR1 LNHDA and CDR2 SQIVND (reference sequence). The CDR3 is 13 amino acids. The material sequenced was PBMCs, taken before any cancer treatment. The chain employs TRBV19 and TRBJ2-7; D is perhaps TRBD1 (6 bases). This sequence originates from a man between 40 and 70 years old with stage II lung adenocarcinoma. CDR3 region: CASRQGYMGEQYF. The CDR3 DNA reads TGTGCCAGTAGACAGGGATATATGGGCGAGCAGTACTTC.